These 24 T cell receptor beta chains share one sample of origin, sequenced in a study of identical twins. TCRdb itself ran the 5' RACE reads through MiXCR, one entry per CDR3 protein. The sample comprises a few hundred thousand distinct CDR3 sequences, 12% of which are singletons, and 7.2% rests with the top ten. Another study also made use of these data, one on yellow fever vaccine responses in identical twins.

Sequenced: CD8+ T cells sorted from blood. These receptors all stem from a woman between 18 and 29 years old in good health.

This clonotype showed up just a few times. The J gene is TRBJ2-1, the V gene TRBV27, with a possible D match to TRBD2 (5 bases). The CDR3 extends over 14 amino acids. Germline V gene data show CDR1 as MNHEY and CDR2 as SMNVEV (reference sequence). Between the trimmed V and J ends, which lost 8 bases and 0 bases, there was a span of 11 bases. Here the CDR3 DNA reads TGTGCCAGCGGTCCGGGGAGCTCCTACAATGAGCAGTTCTTC. It yields the protein CASGPGSSYNEQFF.

Only a few counts were recorded for this clonotype. The J gene is TRBJ2-1, the V gene TRBV4-2, with 9 nucleotides matching TRBD1. Germline CDR1 LGHNA, CDR2 YNFKEQ. The CDR3 totals 17 residues. V gave up 0 bases and J gave up 5 bases; unmatched junction bases: 8. The DNA of the CDR3 is TGTGCCAGCAGCCAAGATGACACAGGGGGCCTCGACAATGAGCAGTTCTTC. It is translated as CASSQDDTGGLDNEQFF.

V usage is TRBV4-2 and J usage is TRBJ2-1; D may be TRBD2 (6 bases). This CDR3 spans 18 amino acids. Germline CDR1 and CDR2: LGHNA and YNFKEQ. Between the trimmed V and J ends, which lost 2 bases and 4 bases, there was a span of 21 bases. CDR3 in amino acids: CASSQSWDSPILYNEQFF. DNA for the CDR3: TGTGCCAGCAGCCAAAGCTGGGACTCCCCAATTTTGTACAATGAGCAGTTCTTC.

This clonotype came up a few times. The rearrangement joins TRBV3-1 to TRBJ2-7, with D perhaps TRBD1 (6 bases). The CDR3 extends over 13 amino acids. Germline loops: CDR1 LGHDT, CDR2 YNNKEL (reference sequence). The germline V and J ends were trimmed by 1 base and 5 bases, with 9 bases remaining between them. CDR3 DNA sequence: TGTGCCAGCAGCCAAGCAACAGGGAACGAGCAGTACGTC. This gives the protein CASSQATGNEQYV.

The CDR3 coding sequence is TGCAGTGCTAGAGTTCGGGTGGGCGAGCAGTACTTC. This codes for CSARVRVGEQYF. The rearrangement uses TRBV20-1 and TRBJ2-7, with D unresolved. The ends were cut back, 1 base at V and 6 bases at J, with 10 bases in the middle. Germline V lookup: CDR1 DFQATT, CDR2 SNEGSKA (reference sequence). The CDR3 sequence is 12 residues long.

The chain employs TRBV18 and TRBJ2-7; 7 bases line up with TRBD1. V lost 5 bases and J lost 6; bases outside the gene matches: 7. This CDR3 region has 13 residues. CDR1 is KGHSH, CDR2 LQKENI, per germline. Here the CDR3 DNA reads TGTGCCAGCTCATGGGACAGATCAGCCGAGCAGTACTTC. This sequence encodes CASSWDRSAEQYF.

This clonotype was detected only a few times. The chain recombines TRBV7-9 with TRBJ2-5; D unclear. The V and J ends lost 2 bases and 1 base respectively, with 8 bases between them. CDR3 length equals 14 residues. The germline V gene has CDR1 SEHNR and CDR2 FQNEAQ (reference sequence). The DNA for the CDR3 is TGTGCCAGCAGCTTAAAATTTGGCCAAGAGACCCAGTACTTC. This translates into CASSLKFGQETQYF. Filled out from reference TRBV7-9 and TRBJ2-5, the complete variable domain reads DTGVSQNPRHKITKRGQNVTFRCDPISEHNRLYWYRQTLGQGPEFLTYFQNEAQLEKSRLLSDRFSAERPKGSFSTLEIQRTEQGDSAMYLCASSLKFGQETQYFGPGTRLLVL.

The chain uses TRBV4-1 and TRBJ1-2; D gene ambiguous. V lost 0 bases, J lost 4 bases, and 9 bases lay in between. Germline V lookup: CDR1 MGHRA, CDR2 YSYEKL. The CDR3 runs 14 residues. This CDR3 reads CASSQDPYGYGYTF. The CDR3 bases are TGCGCCAGCAGCCAAGATCCGTACGGCTATGGCTACACCTTC.

Only a few counts were recorded for this clonotype. V is TRBV29-1 and J is TRBJ2-3; 14 bases line up with TRBD2. CDR1 SQVTM and CDR2 ANQGSEA come from the germline V gene. Unmatched junction bases numbered 5, after V lost 3 bases and J lost 6 bases. CDR3 length: 15 amino acids. In DNA, the CDR3 is TGCAGCGTTGAGGAGGGACTAGCGGGAGCCGATACGCAGTATTTT. Its translation is CSVEEGLAGADTQYF.

The V and J genes are TRBV5-5 and TRBJ2-3; no firm D call. This CDR3 spans 15 amino acids. In germline, CDR1 is SGHKS, CDR2 YYEKEE (reference sequence). Between the trimmed V and J ends, which lost 0 bases and 2 bases, there was a span of 10 bases. CDR3 coding DNA: TGTGCCAGCAGCTTGGAGGGTCTAAACACAGATACGCAGTATTTT. Translating gives CASSLEGLNTDTQYF.

The V and J genes are TRBV27 and TRBJ2-7, with 12 bases matching TRBD1. The germline gives CDR1 MNHEY, CDR2 SMNVEV (reference sequence). V gave up 4 bases and J gave up 4 bases; unmatched junction bases: 11. This CDR3 region has 17 residues. The CDR3 loop reads CASSWGQGADAFYEQYF. The CDR3, as DNA: TGTGCCAGCAGTTGGGGACAGGGGGCCGACGCCTTTTACGAGCAGTACTTC.

The V call is TRBV28, the J call TRBJ1-6; 10 nucleotides match TRBD1. CDR1 MDHEN and CDR2 SYDVKM come from the germline V gene. The V gene end was trimmed by 1 base and the J gene end by 8 bases; junction bases not matched to a gene: 5. CDR3 length equals 16 residues. The chain's CDR3 is CASSLSPDRGYSPLHF. For the CDR3, the DNA is TGTGCCAGCAGTTTATCTCCGGACAGGGGGTATTCACCCCTCCACTTT.

A few counts support this clonotype. CDR3 in DNA: TGTGCCACGCGCGGGACAGGTGTCTACAATGAGCAGTTCTTC. It codes for CATRGTGVYNEQFF. The rearrangement uses TRBV15 and TRBJ2-1; 8 positions match TRBD1. The V and J ends lost 9 bases and 3 bases, in that order; junction bases with no gene match: 7. The CDR3 runs to 14 residues. CDR1 is LNHNV, CDR2 YYDKDF, per germline (reference sequence).

This chain links TRBV6-1 with TRBJ2-3; D is ambiguous. Trimming stripped 2 bases from V and 4 bases from J, with 10 bases between. Germline lookup yields CDR1 MNHNS and CDR2 SASEGT. This CDR3 region has 14 residues. This chain's CDR3 is CASSEPIVADTQYF. The CDR3 nucleotides read TGTGCCAGCAGTGAACCGATAGTGGCAGATACGCAGTATTTT.

The chain uses TRBV4-1 and TRBJ1-2; D gene ambiguous. The CDR3 is 15 residues long. CDR1 and CDR2 from the germline V gene are MGHRA and YSYEKL. V lost 4 bases and J 3 bases, leaving 15 bases between the germline ends. The CDR3 sequence: CASSLIGGSDYGYTF. For the CDR3, the DNA is TGCGCCAGCAGCCTAATAGGTGGTTCGGACTATGGCTACACCTTC.

A few counts support this clonotype. J is TRBJ2-2 and V is TRBV10-2; D is uncertain. Trimming took 1 base from V and 0 from J, leaving 9 bases between them. Per the germline V gene, CDR1 is WSHSY and CDR2 is SAAADI. This CDR3 contains 16 residues. CDR3 region: CASSEFSYANTGELFF. In nucleotides, the CDR3 is TGCGCCAGCAGTGAGTTTTCATACGCGAACACCGGGGAGCTGTTTTTT.

This clonotype occurred a few times. J is TRBJ1-1 and V is TRBV14, with D possibly TRBD1 on 5 matching bases. Per germline, CDR1 SGHDN and CDR2 FVKESK. The CDR3 has 14 residues. V lost 0 bases and J lost 3, with 8 bases in between. CDR3 in amino acids: CASSQETGDTEAFF. The CDR3 DNA reads TGTGCCAGCAGCCAAGAAACAGGAGACACTGAAGCTTTCTTT.

This clonotype appeared a few times. The V and J genes are TRBV4-1 and TRBJ2-1; TRBD2 agrees at 9 bases. V gave up 0 bases and J gave up 4 bases; unmatched junction bases: 4. The CDR3 extends over 16 amino acids. The germline gives CDR1 MGHRA, CDR2 YSYEKL. The CDR3 sequence: CASSQEPAGGYNEQFF. The CDR3 nucleotides are TGCGCCAGCAGCCAAGAACCAGCGGGGGGATACAATGAGCAGTTCTTC.

This clonotype was counted only a few times. This chain connects TRBV6-5 to TRBJ1-1; D gene ambiguous. The V gene lost 2 bases and the J gene lost 6 bases, with 7 bases spanning the gap. Germline lookup yields CDR1 MNHEY and CDR2 SVGAGI. The CDR3 totals 12 residues. In DNA form, the CDR3 reads TGTGCCAGCAGTTACACGGGATCTGAAGCTTTCTTT. It encodes CASSYTGSEAFF.

CDR3 loop: CASSENPYDRAEETQYF. The CDR3 region has the DNA TGTGCCAGCAGTGAAAACCCGTACGACAGGGCGGAAGAGACCCAGTACTTC. The rearrangement links TRBV25-1 to TRBJ2-5; TRBD1 matches 7 bases. Germline V gene sequence: CDR1 MGHDK, CDR2 SYGVNS. With V trimmed by 2 bases and J by 3 bases, 12 bases remained unmatched. There are 17 residues in the CDR3.

This clonotype was detected a few times. The chain is built from TRBV9 and TRBJ2-1; tentative D call: TRBD1 (6 bases). The ends were cut back, 3 bases at V and 8 bases at J, with 9 bases in the middle. CDR3 length: 12 amino acids. Germline-derived CDR1 and CDR2 are SGDLS and YYNGEE. CDR3 DNA sequence: TGTGCCAGCAGCGGGGACATCCATGAGCAGTTCTTC. Amino acids: CASSGDIHEQFF.

This chain joins TRBV5-1 and TRBJ2-1, with 9 bases matching TRBD2. Germline trimming cut 5 bases from V and 8 bases from J; bases unmatched to any gene: 11. Germline V gene lookup returns CDR1 SGHRS and CDR2 YFSETQ. This CDR3 region has 15 residues. CDR3 in DNA: TGCGCCAGCAGTCGCGGGGGGGTTTTTGGGGATGAGCAGTTCTTC. It codes for CASSRGGVFGDEQFF.

The chain carries TRBV13 and TRBJ2-4; D not resolved. The length of the CDR3 is 17 residues. The germline gives CDR1 PRHDT, CDR2 FYEKMQ (reference sequence). Between the trimmed V and J ends, which lost 1 base and 0 bases, there was a span of 13 bases. This CDR3 reads CASSLAGTNVAKNIQYF. CDR3 nucleotide sequence: TGTGCCAGCAGCTTAGCCGGCACGAATGTAGCCAAAAACATTCAGTACTTC.

This clonotype appeared a few times. V is TRBV10-3 and J is TRBJ2-2; no clear D gene. With 8 bases removed from V and 7 bases from J, the gap between germline ends came to 11 bases. This CDR3 contains 12 residues. CDR1 and CDR2 (germline): ENHRY, SYGVKD. The CDR3 DNA follows: TGTGCCATCCGAGCCCCTAACGGGGAGCTGTTTTTT. Amino acids: CAIRAPNGELFF.